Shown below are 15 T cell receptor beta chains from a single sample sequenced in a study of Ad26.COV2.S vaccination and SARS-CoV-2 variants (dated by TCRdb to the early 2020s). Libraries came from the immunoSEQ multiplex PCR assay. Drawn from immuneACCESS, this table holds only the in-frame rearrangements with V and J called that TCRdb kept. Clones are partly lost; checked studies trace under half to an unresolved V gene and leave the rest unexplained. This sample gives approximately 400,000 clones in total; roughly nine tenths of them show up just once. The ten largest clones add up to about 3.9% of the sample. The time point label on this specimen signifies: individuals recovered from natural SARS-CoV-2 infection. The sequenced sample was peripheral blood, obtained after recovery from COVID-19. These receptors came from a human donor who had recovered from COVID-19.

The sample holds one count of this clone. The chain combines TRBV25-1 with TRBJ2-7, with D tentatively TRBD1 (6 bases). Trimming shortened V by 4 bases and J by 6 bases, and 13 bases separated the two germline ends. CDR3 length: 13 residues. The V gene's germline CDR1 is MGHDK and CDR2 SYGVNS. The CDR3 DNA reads TGTGCCAGCAGTGTTACAGGGTTCGCCGAGCAGTACTTC. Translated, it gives CASSVTGFAEQYF.

CDR3 sequence: CASSGKGAAGYSYEQYF. The CDR3 DNA follows: TGTGCCAGCAGTGGAAAGGGGGCTGCTGGGTACTCCTACGAGCAGTACTTC. The V and J genes are TRBV2 and TRBJ2-7, with 7 nucleotides matching TRBD1. V gave up 4 bases and J gave up 0 bases; unmatched junction bases: 12. The V gene's germline CDR1 is SNHLY and CDR2 FYNNEI. The CDR3 runs 17 residues.

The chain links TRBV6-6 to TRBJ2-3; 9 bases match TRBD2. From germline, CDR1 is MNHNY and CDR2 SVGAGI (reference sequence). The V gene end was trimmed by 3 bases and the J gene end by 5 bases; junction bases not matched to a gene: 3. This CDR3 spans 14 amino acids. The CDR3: CASSYVRGGDTQYF. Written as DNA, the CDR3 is TGTGCCAGCAGTTATGTGCGGGGGGGAGATACGCAGTATTTT.

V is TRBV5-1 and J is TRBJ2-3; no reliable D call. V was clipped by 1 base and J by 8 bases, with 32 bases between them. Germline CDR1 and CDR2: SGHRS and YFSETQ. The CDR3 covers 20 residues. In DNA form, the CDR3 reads TGCGCCAGCAGCTTGAAAGTATCCAATCTTAGCAGGCCCGAAGTACCTACGCAGTATTTT. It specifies CASSLKVSNLSRPEVPTQYF.

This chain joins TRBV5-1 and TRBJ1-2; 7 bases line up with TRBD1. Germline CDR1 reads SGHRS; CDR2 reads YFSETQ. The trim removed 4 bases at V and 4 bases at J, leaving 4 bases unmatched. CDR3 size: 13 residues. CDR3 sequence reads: CASSRDSFYGYTF. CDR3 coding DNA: TGCGCCAGCAGCCGGGACAGTTTCTATGGCTACACCTTC.

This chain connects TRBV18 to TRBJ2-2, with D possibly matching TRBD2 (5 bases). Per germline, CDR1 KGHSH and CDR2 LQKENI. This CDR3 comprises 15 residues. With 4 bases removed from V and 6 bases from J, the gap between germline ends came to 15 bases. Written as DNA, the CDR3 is TGTGCCAGCTCACAACTGGGGAGCTCATCCGGGGAGCTGTTTTTT. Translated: CASSQLGSSSGELFF.

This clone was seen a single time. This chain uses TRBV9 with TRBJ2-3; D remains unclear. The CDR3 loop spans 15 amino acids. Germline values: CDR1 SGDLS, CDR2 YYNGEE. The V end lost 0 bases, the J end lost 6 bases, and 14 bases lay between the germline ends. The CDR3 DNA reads TGTGCCAGCAGCGTAGGTGTCTCCCACCCCGATACGCAGTATTTT. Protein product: CASSVGVSHPDTQYF.

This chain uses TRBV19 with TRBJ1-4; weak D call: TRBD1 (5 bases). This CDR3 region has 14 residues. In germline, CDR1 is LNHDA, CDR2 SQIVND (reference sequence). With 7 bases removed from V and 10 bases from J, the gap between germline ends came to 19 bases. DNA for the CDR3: TGTGCCAGTAACAGGCTAATGACGGTTGGAAAACTGTTTTTT. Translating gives CASNRLMTVGKLFF.

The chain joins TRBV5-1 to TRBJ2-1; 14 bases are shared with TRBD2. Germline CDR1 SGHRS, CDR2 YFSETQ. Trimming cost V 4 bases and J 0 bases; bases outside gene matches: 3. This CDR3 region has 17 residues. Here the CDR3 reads CASSLGLAGGSYNEQFF. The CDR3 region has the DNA TGCGCCAGCAGCCTTGGACTAGCGGGGGGCTCCTACAATGAGCAGTTCTTC.

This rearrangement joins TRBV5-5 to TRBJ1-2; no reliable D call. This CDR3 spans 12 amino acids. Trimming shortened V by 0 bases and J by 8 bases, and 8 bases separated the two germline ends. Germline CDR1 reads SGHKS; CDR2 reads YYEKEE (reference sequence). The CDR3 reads CASSLEIRGYTF. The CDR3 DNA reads TGTGCCAGCAGCTTGGAGATCAGAGGCTACACCTTC.

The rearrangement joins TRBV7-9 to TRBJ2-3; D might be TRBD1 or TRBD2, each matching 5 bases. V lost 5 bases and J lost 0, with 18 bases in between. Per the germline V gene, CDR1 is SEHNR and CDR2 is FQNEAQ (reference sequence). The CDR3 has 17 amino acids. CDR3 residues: CASSQIGTQDSTDTQYF. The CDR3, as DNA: TGTGCCAGCAGCCAAATTGGGACGCAGGATAGCACAGATACGCAGTATTTT. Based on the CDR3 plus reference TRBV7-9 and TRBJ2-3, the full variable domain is DTGVSQNPRHKITKRGQNVTFRCDPISEHNRLYWYRQTLGQGPEFLTYFQNEAQLEKSRLLSDRFSAERPKGSFSTLEIQRTEQGDSAMYLCASSQIGTQDSTDTQYFGPGTRLTVL.

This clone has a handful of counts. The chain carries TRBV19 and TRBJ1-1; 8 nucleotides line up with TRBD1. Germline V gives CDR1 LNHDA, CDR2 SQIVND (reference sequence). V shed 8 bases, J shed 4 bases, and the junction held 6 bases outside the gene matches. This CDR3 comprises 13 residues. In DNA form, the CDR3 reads TGTGCCAGTTCAGGGGGCAGGGGCACTGAAGCTTTCTTT. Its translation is CASSGGRGTEAFF.

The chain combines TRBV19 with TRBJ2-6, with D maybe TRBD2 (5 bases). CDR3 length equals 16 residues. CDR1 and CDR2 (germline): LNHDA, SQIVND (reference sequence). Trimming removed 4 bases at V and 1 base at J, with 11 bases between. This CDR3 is CASSTNPGSGANVLTF. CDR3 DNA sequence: TGTGCCAGTAGTACGAACCCGGGGTCTGGGGCCAACGTCCTGACTTTC.

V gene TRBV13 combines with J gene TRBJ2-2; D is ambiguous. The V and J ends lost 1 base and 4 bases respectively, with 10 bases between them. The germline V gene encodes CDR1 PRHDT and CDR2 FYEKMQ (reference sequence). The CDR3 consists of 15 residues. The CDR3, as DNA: TGTGCCAGCAGCTTAGATCGCACCGCCACCGGGGAGCTGTTTTTT. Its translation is CASSLDRTATGELFF.

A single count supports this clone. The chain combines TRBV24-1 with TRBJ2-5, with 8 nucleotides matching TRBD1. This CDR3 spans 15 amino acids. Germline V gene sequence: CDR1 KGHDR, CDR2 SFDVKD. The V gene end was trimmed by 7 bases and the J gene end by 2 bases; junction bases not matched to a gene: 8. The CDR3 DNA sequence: TGTGCCACCAGCGAGGGACAGGATGATCAAGAGACCCAGTACTTC. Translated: CATSEGQDDQETQYF.